The 10 T cell receptor beta chains listed next were all sequenced from one sample in a study of Graves' ophthalmopathy and Graves' hyperthyroidism. Amplifying from RNA transcripts, the study obtained TCR beta CDR3 regions. In the first round, RT-PCR was carried out with HTBI primers, and a multiplex PCR formed the second round. Each CDR3 protein is one row after TCRdb ran MiXCR on the multiplex PCR reads. This table has 580,000 or so distinct CDR3 sequences, about 40% appearing once. The sequencing sample was made of peripheral blood or thyroid tissue (not recorded which). Source of these receptors: an adult man with Graves' hyperthyroidism.

This clonotype was seen many times. This rearrangement joins TRBV7-6 to TRBJ1-1, with D maybe TRBD1 (6 bases). Per the germline V gene, CDR1 is SGHVS and CDR2 is FNYEAQ. The CDR3 totals 16 residues. Trimming left V 2 bases short and J 1 base short, with 14 bases between. CDR3 coding DNA: TGTGCCAGCAGCTTAATGGGCGGGGGCTGGAACACTGAAGCTTTCTTT. This gives the protein CASSLMGGGWNTEAFF.

This clonotype showed up just a few times. The gene calls are TRBV3-1 and TRBJ2-7; no clear D. This CDR3 is 13 amino acids long. V lost 1 base to trimming and J lost 6 bases, with 10 bases between them. CDR1 and CDR2 from the germline V gene are LGHDT and YNNKEL (reference sequence). The CDR3 nucleotides read TGTGCCAGCAGCCAAGGGGATAACGGCGAGCAGTACTTC. It is translated as CASSQGDNGEQYF.

The chain joins TRBV6-4 to TRBJ2-3; a weak D match, TRBD2 (6 bases). V lost 5 bases and J 4 bases, leaving 13 bases between the germline ends. The CDR3 loop spans 14 amino acids. Germline V gene sequence: CDR1 MRHNA, CDR2 SNTAGT. In DNA, the CDR3 is TGTGCCAGCAGTATCGAACTAGCATCAGATACGCAGTATTTT. Encoded protein: CASSIELASDTQYF.

In this sample, this clonotype turned up many times. The chain employs TRBV5-1 and TRBJ2-6; a weak D match, TRBD1 (6 bases). Looked up from germline, CDR1 is SGHRS and CDR2 is YFSETQ. The CDR3 is 14 amino acids. V was clipped by 0 bases and J by 13 bases, with 14 bases between them. The CDR3 protein is CASSLATDSPVLTF. Written as DNA, the CDR3 is TGCGCCAGCAGCTTGGCCACGGACAGTCCAGTCCTGACTTTC.

This clonotype was observed many times. V and J are TRBV19 and TRBJ1-5; 9 nucleotides agree with TRBD1. The CDR3 length is 14 residues. J gave up 9 bases and V 5 bases, and 8 bases lay outside the gene matches. Germline-derived CDR1 and CDR2 are LNHDA and SQIVND (reference sequence). CDR3 loop: CASSPSYRGPPQHF. For the CDR3, the DNA is TGTGCCAGTAGTCCCAGTTACAGGGGGCCGCCCCAGCATTTT.

As regards this clonotype: This clone may be a read error of a much larger clone one base away. The gene calls are TRBV12-3 or TRBV12-4 and TRBJ1-5, with TRBD1 matching 8 bases. The CDR3 has 15 amino acids. DNA of the CDR3: TGTGCCAGCAGTTCGAGACAGGGGTTTAATCAGCCCCAGCGTTTT. It yields the protein CASSSRQGFNQPQRF.

The CDR3 sequence is CSAPGQGDEKLFF. CDR3 sequence (DNA): TGCAGTGCCCCGGGACAGGGGGATGAAAAACTGTTTTTT. This chain connects TRBV20-1 to TRBJ1-4; 11 bases map to TRBD1. CDR3 size: 13 residues. J lost 6 bases, V lost 6 bases, and 3 bases had no gene match. Germline V gives CDR1 DFQATT, CDR2 SNEGSKA (reference sequence).

This clonotype was observed a few times. V usage is TRBV20-1 and J usage is TRBJ2-7; 13 bases are a match to TRBD2. This CDR3 contains 14 residues. V gave up 3 bases and J gave up 3 bases; unmatched junction bases: 2. CDR1 is DFQATT and CDR2 is SNEGSKA in the germline V gene (reference sequence). This CDR3 reads CSARGTSGNYEQYF. For the CDR3, the DNA is TGCAGTGCTAGGGGGACTAGCGGGAACTACGAGCAGTACTTC.

The gene calls are TRBV7-3 and TRBJ1-5; no clear D. Germline V gives CDR1 SGHTA, CDR2 FQGTGA. Trimming took off 3 bases at V and 11 bases at J, with 17 bases between the two ends. The CDR3 loop spans 14 amino acids. The DNA of the CDR3 is TGTGCCAGCAGCTTGCGGGTGTACCAAGAGACCCAGCATTTT. Translation gives CASSLRVYQETQHF.

This clonotype appeared once. The V call is TRBV7-9, the J call TRBJ1-5; 11 bases are shared with TRBD1. The trim removed 5 bases at V and 2 bases at J, leaving 17 bases unmatched. CDR1 is SEHNR and CDR2 is FQNEAQ in the germline V gene (reference sequence). The CDR3 totals 20 residues. The CDR3 spells CASSPRGGVGTGGGNQPQHF. CDR3 DNA: TGTGCCAGCAGCCCCCGAGGGGGCGTGGGGACAGGGGGAGGCAATCAGCCCCAGCATTTT.